This is a list of T cell receptor beta chains from one sample in a study of Tregs in tolerant kidney transplant recipients. Some clones are missing from TCRdb's copy, which holds only in-frame ones; the method was immunoSEQ multiplex PCR. The data hold about 240,000 clones, with 80% to 85% observed a single time. Sequencing input: CD4+ T cells from blood. These receptors came from a human donor in good health. CDR3s include the opening cysteine and the closing phenylalanine or tryptophan. The order of the fields is clone size, V gene, J gene, D gene, CDR3 protein, CDR3 DNA. A D gene is named only where the DNA matches it firmly. Not all rows give a size; the values are once, few, many and, for expanded clones, a class.

.	TRBV6-5	TRBJ2-1	TRBD2	CASSYISGGGGEQFF	TGTGCCAGCAGTTACATAAGCGGGGGGGGTGGTGAGCAGTTCTTC
.	TRBV11-1	TRBJ1-2	.	CASSIRTGYGYTF	TGTGCCAGCAGCATCCGGACGGGCTATGGCTACACCTTC
.	TRBV6-1	TRBJ2-4	TRBD1	CASSDDRGAKNIQYF	TGTGCCAGCAGTGACGACAGGGGAGCCAAAAACATTCAGTACTTC
.	TRBV14	TRBJ1-6	.	CASSQEGLTSPLHF	TGTGCCAGCAGCCAAGAGGGTCTGACGTCACCCCTCCACTTT
.	TRBV6-5	TRBJ1-4	.	CASSSVGTDEKLFF	TGTGCCAGCAGCTCAGTCGGGACCGATGAAAAACTGTTTTTT
.	TRBV10-3	TRBJ2-2	TRBD2	CAIGRDQREITGELFF	TGTGCCATCGGTCGGGATCAGCGGGAGATCACCGGGGAGCTGTTTTTT
.	TRBV19	TRBJ1-2	.	CASNNYGYTF	TGTGCCAGTAACAACTATGGCTACACCTTC
few	TRBV5-1	TRBJ2-7	TRBD2	CASTPGGGTYEQYF	TGCGCCAGCACCCCGGGGGGGGGAACCTACGAGCAGTACTTC
.	TRBV5-1	TRBJ2-3	.	CASSLGGITDTQYF	TGCGCCAGCAGCTTGGGCGGAATCACAGATACGCAGTATTTT
.	TRBV28	TRBJ2-2	TRBD2	CASRTGQLAGSGELFF	TGTGCCAGCAGAACAGGGCAACTAGCGGGAAGCGGGGAGCTGTTTTTT
few	TRBV7-2	TRBJ2-5	TRBD2	CASSRSGGVQETQYF	TGTGCCAGCAGCCGTAGCGGGGGAGTCCAAGAGACCCAGTACTTC
.	TRBV14	TRBJ1-4	TRBD1	CASSRQGSGEKLFF	TGTGCCAGCAGCAGACAGGGATCAGGCGAAAAACTGTTTTTT
.	TRBV7-2	TRBJ2-7	.	CASSFSVGSYEQYF	TGTGCCAGCAGCTTCTCAGTGGGGAGCTACGAGCAGTACTTC
.	TRBV6-1	TRBJ2-5	TRBD1	CASTRDRVVRETQYF	TGTGCCAGCACCCGAGACAGGGTGGTAAGAGAGACCCAGTACTTC
.	TRBV30	TRBJ1-2	TRBD1	CAWSARRTGDYGYTF	TGTGCCTGGAGTGCCAGGAGGACAGGGGATTATGGCTACACCTTC
.	TRBV6-1	TRBJ1-1	.	CASSEAGSYGEAFF	TGTGCCAGCAGTGAAGCTGGGTCGTACGGTGAAGCTTTCTTT
.	TRBV4-2	TRBJ1-3	.	CASSQDRPPVQAPSGNTIYF	TGTGCCAGCAGCCAAGATCGCCCGCCCGTGCAGGCCCCCTCTGGAAACACCATATATTTT
.	TRBV7-9	TRBJ1-1	TRBD1	CASRMTGEAFF	TGTGCCAGCAGGATGACAGGGGAGGCTTTCTTT
.	TRBV30	TRBJ1-6	TRBD1	CAWKPGGYYNSPLHF	TGTGCCTGGAAACCAGGGGGCTACTATAATTCACCCCTCCACTTT
.	TRBV6-1	TRBJ2-2	.	CASKYTNTGELFF	TGTGCCAGCAAATACACGAACACCGGGGAGCTGTTTTTT
once	TRBV18	TRBJ2-5	.	CASSPQRSGSETQYF	TGTGCCAGCTCACCCCAGCGTTCGGGGTCGGAGACCCAGTACTTC
.	TRBV5-1	TRBJ1-1	TRBD1	CASSDNPGGTEAFF	TGCGCCAGCAGCGACAATCCAGGGGGCACTGAAGCTTTCTTT
.	TRBV19	TRBJ2-3	TRBD2	CASSIGTGLVSDTQYF	TGTGCCAGTAGTATAGGAACGGGACTAGTCTCAGATACGCAGTATTTT
.	TRBV5-4	TRBJ2-3	TRBD2	CASSLRLAGDSHTQYF	TGTGCCAGCAGCCTGAGACTAGCGGGAGATTCCCATACGCAGTATTTT
.	TRBV18	TRBJ1-3	.	CASSPTQGNTIYF	TGTGCCAGCTCACCGACACAGGGAAACACCATATATTTT
.	TRBV2	TRBJ2-5	.	CASSESLTELQETQYF	TGTGCCAGCAGTGAAAGTTTAACGGAACTTCAAGAGACCCAGTACTTC
.	TRBV5-4	TRBJ2-2	.	CASSLEGTGELFF	TGTGCCAGCAGCTTGGAGGGGACCGGGGAGCTGTTTTTT
.	TRBV6-1	TRBJ1-1	TRBD1	CASSRDRAWDTEAFF	TGTGCCAGCAGCCGGGACAGAGCTTGGGACACTGAAGCTTTCTTT
.	TRBV19	TRBJ1-2	.	CASSMILRLNGDDYTF	TGTGCCAGTAGTATGATCCTGCGGCTGAACGGTGACGACTACACCTTC
few	TRBV6-6	TRBJ1-2	.	CASSYLARGDNYGYTF	TGTGCCAGCAGTTACTTAGCCAGGGGTGATAACTATGGCTACACCTTC
once	TRBV10-3	TRBJ1-1	TRBD1	CAISESLGTGRQGTEAFF	TGTGCCATCAGTGAGTCACTAGGGACAGGACGCCAGGGGACTGAAGCTTTCTTT
.	TRBV6-5	TRBJ1-1	TRBD1	CASTRDRGLIEAFF	TGTGCCAGCACCCGGGACAGGGGGCTTATTGAAGCTTTCTTT
.	TRBV5-6	TRBJ2-7	.	CASTSIDSPSYEQYF	TGTGCCAGCACATCAATCGACAGTCCCTCCTACGAGCAGTACTTC
.	TRBV9	TRBJ2-7	TRBD1	CASNRDRGHEQYF	TGTGCCAGCAACCGGGACAGGGGCCACGAGCAGTACTTC
.	TRBV5-5	TRBJ2-5	TRBD2	CASSQGLAGAIETQYF	TGTGCCAGCAGCCAAGGACTAGCGGGAGCTATAGAGACCCAGTACTTC
few	TRBV2	TRBJ2-7	TRBD2	CASSFPAPGGAIYEQYF	TGTGCCAGCAGCTTCCCGGCCCCCGGGGGGGCTATCTACGAGCAGTACTTC
.	TRBV7-9	TRBJ1-6	.	CASSQVTNSPLHF	TGTGCCAGCAGCCAAGTGACTAATTCACCCCTCCACTTT
once	TRBV7-7	TRBJ2-3	.	CASSLAGTASDTQYF	TGTGCCAGCAGCTTAGCGGGAACGGCTTCAGATACGCAGTATTTT
.	TRBV5-8	TRBJ1-2	.	CASRRAGVDYGYTF	TGTGCCTCTAGGCGGGCAGGCGTCGATTATGGCTACACCTTC
.	TRBV9	TRBJ1-1	.	CASSMGGRMNTEAFF	TGTGCCAGCAGCATGGGTGGACGGATGAACACTGAAGCTTTCTTT
.	TRBV5-1	TRBJ1-2	.	CASRPRPGLNYGYTF	TGCGCCAGCAGGCCCCGTCCGGGGCTAAACTATGGCTACACCTTC
.	TRBV7-6	TRBJ2-1	.	CASSPTWNEQFF	TGTGCCAGCAGCCCTACTTGGAATGAGCAGTTCTTC
few	TRBV5-1	TRBJ2-7	TRBD1	CASSWTGTGDEQYF	TGCGCCAGCAGCTGGACCGGGACAGGGGACGAGCAGTACTTC
.	TRBV27	TRBJ1-5	TRBD1	CASSPQPQGAGNQPQHF	TGTGCCAGCAGTCCCCAGCCCCAGGGGGCCGGCAATCAGCCCCAGCATTTT
.	TRBV19	TRBJ1-1	TRBD1	CASSPWGQLNTEAFF	TGTGCCAGTAGTCCCTGGGGACAGTTGAACACTGAAGCTTTCTTT
.	TRBV5-1	TRBJ1-2	.	CASSLVSPYGYTF	TGCGCCAGCAGCTTGGTATCCCCGTATGGCTACACCTTC
.	TRBV7-3	TRBJ2-1	TRBD1	CASSLSWTGGYNEQFF	TGTGCCAGCAGCTTAAGTTGGACAGGGGGCTACAATGAGCAGTTCTTC
.	TRBV11-2	TRBJ2-5	.	CASSPRGGIQETQYF	TGTGCCAGCAGCCCCAGGGGCGGGATCCAAGAGACCCAGTACTTC
.	TRBV9	TRBJ2-2	.	CASSVAGAGEETGELFF	TGTGCCAGCAGCGTAGCGGGGGCAGGGGAAGAAACCGGGGAGCTGTTTTTT
.	TRBV21-1	TRBJ2-1	.	CASSGQRGCTDNEQFF	TGTGCCAGCAGCGGTCAAAGGGGATGTACTGACAATGAGCAGTTCTTC
.	TRBV4-2	TRBJ1-4	.	CASSQGGATEKLFF	TGTGCCAGCAGCCAAGGGGGGGCGACTGAAAAACTGTTTTTT
.	TRBV6-5	TRBJ1-1	.	CASSWVGETEAFF	TGTGCCAGCAGTTGGGTCGGGGAGACTGAAGCTTTCTTT
.	TRBV6-5	TRBJ1-4	TRBD1	CASRGGTGEKLFF	TGTGCCAGCAGAGGGGGCACGGGCGAAAAACTGTTTTTT
once	TRBV12-5	TRBJ1-1	TRBD1	CASGPDSGGNTEAFF	TGTGCTAGTGGGCCTGATTCAGGGGGTAACACTGAAGCTTTCTTT
.	TRBV5-1	TRBJ2-3	.	CASKQGLPTDTQYF	TGCGCCAGTAAACAGGGCTTACCCACAGATACGCAGTATTTT
.	TRBV19	TRBJ2-1	.	CASSTFGQTDEQFF	TGTGCCAGTAGTACTTTCGGACAGACCGATGAGCAGTTCTTC
.	TRBV6-6	TRBJ2-7	TRBD1	CASRPTGASSYEQYF	TGTGCCAGCAGACCCACAGGGGCGAGTTCCTACGAGCAGTACTTC
.	TRBV7-3	TRBJ2-3	TRBD2	CASSILGLAGATDTQYF	TGTGCCAGCAGCATCTTGGGACTAGCGGGGGCCACAGATACGCAGTATTTT
.	TRBV4-1	TRBJ2-3	.	CASSHGLTGLDTQYF	TGCGCCAGCAGCCACGGACTAACGGGTCTAGATACGCAGTATTTT